This passage covers 10 T cell receptor beta chains from one sample sequenced in a study of T cells in Graves' hyperthyroidism and ophthalmopathy. Researchers amplified the TCR beta CDR3 regions from RNA transcripts. HTBI primers were employed in a first-round RT-PCR of the TCR CDR3. TCRdb reprocessed the multiplex PCR reads via MiXCR and lists one record per CDR3 protein. The sample contains approximately 300,000 distinct CDR3 sequences, 16% of which appear only once. The sample taken for sequencing was blood. The receptors were gathered from a young man with Graves' hyperthyroidism.

This clonotype was seen many times. The chain combines TRBV11-2 with TRBJ2-1; 11 bases map to TRBD2. Germline loops: CDR1 SGHAT, CDR2 FQNNGV. The CDR3 runs 16 residues. Trimming took 4 bases from V and 4 from J; bases not matched to a gene: 6. The CDR3 spells CASSSILAGEYNEQFF. The CDR3 DNA follows: TGTGCCAGCAGCTCAATACTAGCGGGAGAGTACAATGAGCAGTTCTTC.

This clonotype was counted many times. V is TRBV11-2 and J is TRBJ2-5; the D gene is possibly TRBD1 (5 bases). V dropped 1 base and J dropped 4 bases, with 13 bases sitting between them. The CDR3 has 15 residues. The germline V gene encodes CDR1 SGHAT and CDR2 FQNNGV. The CDR3 here is CASSLGTRVLETQYF. CDR3 DNA sequence: TGTGCCAGCAGCTTAGGTACCAGGGTTCTAGAGACCCAGTACTTC.

This clonotype was recorded at least ten times. The genes are TRBV7-9 and TRBJ1-1; TRBD1 might be the D (6 bases). The CDR3 runs to 13 residues. The germline CDR1 and CDR2 sequences are SEHNR and FQNEAQ (reference sequence). The ends were cut back, 4 bases at V and 4 bases at J, with 10 bases in the middle. As DNA, the CDR3 is TGTGCCAGCAGCTCGGAGGGGGGCACTGAAGCTTTCTTT. Its translation is CASSSEGGTEAFF.

This clonotype occurred a few times. Just one base apart from a much larger clone, this may be a read error. The chain is built from TRBV12-3 or TRBV12-4 and TRBJ1-1; D not resolved. Deletions cut 5 bases from V and 0 bases from J, with 7 bases between. The CDR3 extends over 13 amino acids. The chain's CDR3 is CASSEQLNTEAFF. The CDR3 coding sequence is TGTGCCAGCAGTGAACAGCTGAACACTGAAGCTTTCTTT.

This clonotype appeared many times. The chain is built from TRBV4-1 and TRBJ2-7; no definite D call. Germline V gives CDR1 MGHRA, CDR2 YSYEKL. Trimming removed 1 base at V and 4 bases at J, with 17 bases between. CDR3 length: 16 amino acids. Written as DNA, the CDR3 is TGCGCCAGCAGCCAAGTTTCTGCTAGTCCGCAATACGAGCAGTACTTC. Amino acids: CASSQVSASPQYEQYF.

This clonotype was picked up many times. The chain joins TRBV20-1 to TRBJ2-7; D is unclear. CDR1 is DFQATT and CDR2 is SNEGSKA in the germline V gene (reference sequence). The CDR3 runs to 13 residues. V was shortened by 1 base and J by 2 bases, with 9 bases between the two germline ends. CDR3 region: CSARAPPPYEQYF. CDR3 DNA: TGCAGTGCTAGAGCCCCTCCCCCCTACGAGCAGTACTTC.

The V and J genes are TRBV3-1 and TRBJ1-6; D is unclear. CDR3 length: 13 amino acids. V shed 3 bases and J shed 8 bases, with 8 bases lying between them. The germline gives CDR1 LGHDT, CDR2 YNNKEL (reference sequence). This CDR3 is CASSQGNHSPLHF. CDR3 coding DNA: TGTGCCAGCAGCCAGGGGAATCATTCACCCCTCCACTTT.

The V and J genes are TRBV2 and TRBJ1-5; D is ambiguous. Between the trimmed V and J ends, which lost 6 bases and 4 bases, there was a span of 7 bases. Per germline, CDR1 SNHLY and CDR2 FYNNEI. There are 12 residues in the CDR3. The CDR3 protein is CASRPSNQPQHF. The CDR3, as DNA: TGTGCCAGCAGGCCAAGTAATCAGCCCCAGCATTTT.

This clonotype was detected ten times or more. This chain links TRBV5-4 with TRBJ2-5; D may correspond to TRBD1 or TRBD2 (5 bases each). V lost 4 bases, J lost 5 bases, and 12 bases lay in between. This CDR3 is 13 amino acids long. CDR1 is SGHNT, CDR2 YYREEE, per germline (reference sequence). In nucleotides, the CDR3 is TGTGCCAGCAGCCGGGACCACGGGGAGACCCAGTACTTC. It yields the protein CASSRDHGETQYF.

Only a few counts were recorded for this clonotype. CDR3 in DNA: TGTGCCAGCAGTTACTCTGGAACGCAGTATTTT. The encoded protein is CASSYSGTQYF. The chain recombines TRBV6-2 or TRBV6-3 with TRBJ2-3; D not resolved. Germline V lookup: CDR1 MNHEY, CDR2 SVGEGT. The V end was cut by 0 bases, the J end by 9 bases, with 4 bases between. This CDR3 contains 11 residues.